One sample yielded the 18 T cell receptor beta chains listed below, sequenced in a study of blood T cell repertoires in COVID-19. Generated by immunoSEQ multiplex PCR, the TCRdb table keeps only in-frame clones and is missing some. The sample has approximately 85,000 clones; just under 85% are singletons. Sequenced: peripheral blood. Receptors were obtained from a woman between 65 and 79 years old with active or convalescent COVID-19.

The chain combines TRBV3-1 (or the pseudogene TRBV3-2) with TRBJ2-5; D is possibly TRBD2 (9 bases). CDR3 length: 17 residues. The germline V gene has CDR1 LGHDT and CDR2 YNNKEL (reference sequence). Trimming left V 4 bases short and J 1 base short, with 19 bases between. Here the CDR3 reads CASSLRQGRGGQETQYF. CDR3 DNA: TGTGCCAGCAGCCTCCGACAGGGGCGGGGGGGCCAAGAGACCCAGTACTTC.

The chain has TRBV7-2 and TRBJ2-5; TRBD2 matches 15 bases. From germline, CDR1 is SGHTA and CDR2 FQGNSA. This CDR3 spans 17 amino acids. Trimming removed 1 base from V and 3 bases from J; junction bases left unmatched: 3. CDR3 DNA sequence: TGTGCCAGCAGCTTAGTTCGGACTAGCGGGGGGGAAGAGACCCAGTACTTC. Amino acids: CASSLVRTSGGEETQYF.

Only a few counts were recorded for this clone. The chain carries TRBV24-1 and TRBJ2-1; TRBD1 matches at 9 bases. V lost 4 bases and J lost 7; bases outside the gene matches: 13. Germline V gene data show CDR1 as KGHDR and CDR2 as SFDVKD. This CDR3 has 17 residues. This chain's CDR3 is CATSDLDKQGAKNEQFF. For the CDR3, the DNA is TGTGCCACCAGTGACCTAGATAAACAGGGGGCGAAAAATGAGCAGTTCTTC.

The chain uses TRBV7-9 and TRBJ1-3, with D unclear. V was shortened by 5 bases and J by 3 bases, with 8 bases between the two germline ends. CDR1 is SEHNR and CDR2 is FQNEAQ in the germline V gene (reference sequence). The CDR3 runs to 13 residues. CDR3 protein: CASSPTFGNTIYF. CDR3 DNA: TGTGCCAGCAGCCCGACTTTTGGAAACACCATATATTTT.

The genes are TRBV3-1 (or the pseudogene TRBV3-2) and TRBJ1-2; D is unclear. Germline loops: CDR1 LGHDT, CDR2 YNNKEL (reference sequence). V lost 3 bases, J lost 5 bases, and 10 bases lay in between. The CDR3 sequence is 13 residues long. The CDR3 bases are TGTGCCAGCAGCCACCAGGCTGGGTATGGCTACACCTTC. Its translation is CASSHQAGYGYTF.

V usage is TRBV10-3 and J usage is TRBJ1-6, with 9 bases lining up with TRBD1. Losses at the gene ends were 1 base for V and 8 bases for J; bases not matched to a gene: 3. Germline CDR1 reads ENHRY; CDR2 reads SYGVKD. CDR3 length: 15 residues. CDR3: CAISEYRTGDSPLHF. The CDR3 DNA sequence: TGTGCCATCAGTGAGTACCGGACAGGGGATTCACCCCTCCACTTT.

The chain combines TRBV10-3 with TRBJ1-2; D may be TRBD1 (6 bases). This CDR3 has 17 amino acids. The germline gives CDR1 ENHRY, CDR2 SYGVKD. V lost 4 bases and J 2 bases, leaving 20 bases between the germline ends. The CDR3 region has the DNA TGTGCCATCAGTGCCGCTTCGGGGGGGCAATCGAACTATGGCTACACCTTC. It encodes CAISAASGGQSNYGYTF.

J is TRBJ2-3 and V is TRBV2, with D perhaps TRBD2 (6 bases). CDR3 length equals 13 residues. Germline V CDR1 and CDR2: SNHLY, FYNNEI. Trimming stripped 7 bases from V and 0 bases from J, with 8 bases between. The CDR3 reads CASTGTSTDTQYF. CDR3 DNA sequence: TGTGCCAGCACGGGGACTAGCACAGATACGCAGTATTTT.

The chain uses TRBV3-1 (or the pseudogene TRBV3-2) and TRBJ2-7; tentative D call: TRBD2 (6 bases). The length of the CDR3 is 14 residues. Germline values: CDR1 LGHDT, CDR2 YNNKEL (reference sequence). V dropped 2 bases and J dropped 2 bases, with 10 bases sitting between them. The CDR3: CASSQRDFAYEQYF. In DNA form, the CDR3 reads TGTGCCAGCAGCCAACGGGACTTTGCCTACGAGCAGTACTTC.

This clone has a handful of counts. CDR3 protein: CASSFSGTDYGYTF. Here the CDR3 DNA reads TGCGCCAGCAGCTTTTCCGGGACAGATTATGGCTACACCTTC. The V and J genes are TRBV5-1 and TRBJ1-2, with 7 bases lining up with TRBD1. Germline CDR1 and CDR2: SGHRS and YFSETQ. This CDR3 has 14 amino acids. V lost 2 bases, J lost 5 bases, and 6 bases stayed unmatched.

This chain connects TRBV24-1 to TRBJ2-1; no clear D. Trimming cost V 3 bases and J 8 bases, with 13 bases left between them. Looked up from germline, CDR1 is KGHDR and CDR2 is SFDVKD. The CDR3 extends over 14 amino acids. The chain's CDR3 is CATSDPKSSYEQFF. The DNA of the CDR3 is TGTGCCACCAGTGATCCAAAATCTAGTTATGAGCAGTTCTTC.

The chain links TRBV19 to TRBJ1-2; a possible D gene is TRBD1 (6 bases). Between the trimmed V and J ends, which lost 7 bases and 8 bases, there was a span of 20 bases. There are 14 residues in the CDR3. Looked up from germline, CDR1 is LNHDA and CDR2 is SQIVND (reference sequence). Here the CDR3 DNA reads TGTGCCAGTACCTCTTGGACAGAAGCGGGGGGCTACACCTTC. Its protein is CASTSWTEAGGYTF.

CDR3 sequence: CASSYVGQNTGELFF. CDR3 nucleotide sequence: TGTGCCAGCAGTTACGTCGGACAGAACACCGGGGAGCTGTTTTTT. The V and J genes are TRBV6-5 and TRBJ2-2; a possible D gene is TRBD1 (5 bases). With 2 bases removed from V and 1 base from J, the gap between germline ends came to 8 bases. CDR3 length equals 15 residues. CDR1 is MNHEY, CDR2 SVGAGI, per germline.

This chain links TRBV7-9 with TRBJ2-2; D possibly corresponds to TRBD2 (6 bases). Trimming removed 1 base from V and 3 bases from J, with 12 bases in between. The CDR3 loop spans 16 amino acids. CDR1 is SEHNR and CDR2 is FQNEAQ in the germline V gene (reference sequence). CDR3 in amino acids: CASSLGDGTYTGELFF. In DNA, the CDR3 is TGTGCCAGCAGCTTAGGGGACGGGACTTACACCGGGGAGCTGTTTTTT.

CDR3 in DNA: TGTGCCAGCAGCCAGGGGTCGTCGGAAAAACTGTTTTTT. This encodes CASSQGSSEKLFF. The chain links TRBV12-3 or TRBV12-4 to TRBJ1-4; tentatively, D is TRBD1 (6 bases). The CDR3 spans 13 residues. Deletions cut 6 bases from V and 8 bases from J, with 13 bases between.

J is TRBJ2-3 and V is TRBV5-1; 10 bases line up with TRBD2. The J segment lost 3 bases and the V segment lost 0 bases, leaving 7 bases of the junction unmatched. CDR3 length: 17 residues. Per germline, CDR1 SGHRS and CDR2 YFSETQ. This CDR3 is CASSLVPSGGGTDTQYF. The DNA of the CDR3 is TGCGCCAGCAGCTTGGTACCTAGCGGGGGAGGAACAGATACGCAGTATTTT.

Here the CDR3 DNA reads TGTGCCAGCAGGCAGGGGGCTTGGGAGACCCAGTACTTC. This codes for CASRQGAWETQYF. The genes are TRBV12-3 or TRBV12-4 and TRBJ2-5; 8 nucleotides line up with TRBD1. J lost 5 bases, V lost 6 bases, and 5 bases had no gene match. This CDR3 has 13 residues.

The chain uses TRBV5-1 and TRBJ1-4; 7 positions agree with TRBD1. The CDR3 is 15 amino acids. Per germline, CDR1 SGHRS and CDR2 YFSETQ. V lost 2 bases, J lost 7 bases, and 8 bases stayed unmatched. CDR3: CASSFAGGLTEKLFF. The CDR3 DNA reads TGCGCCAGCAGCTTCGCAGGGGGTTTAACTGAAAAACTGTTTTTT. Supplemented by reference TRBV5-1 and TRBJ1-4, the full variable domain reads KAGVTQTPRYLIKTRGQQVTLSCSPISGHRSVSWYQQTPGQGLQFLFEYFSETQRNKGNFPGRFSGRQFSNSRSEMNVSTLELGDSALYLCASSFAGGLTEKLFFGSGTQLSVL.